The 23 T cell receptor beta chains below were found in one sample sequenced in a study of blood T cell repertoires in COVID-19. Sequencing used immunoSEQ multiplex PCR; TCRdb keeps in-frame clones, though not all of them. The sample gives roughly 150,000 clones, 80% to 90% of which show up once; under 9.5% is in the top ten. Sequenced: PBMCs or T cells enriched from blood (not recorded which). Every receptor here comes from a man in his fifties or sixties who had recovered from COVID-19.

J is TRBJ1-1 and V is TRBV4-1; D uncertain. V was trimmed by 0 bases and J by 5 bases, leaving 7 bases between them. The germline V gene has CDR1 MGHRA and CDR2 YSYEKL. This CDR3 has 13 residues. The CDR3 DNA sequence: TGCGCCAGCAGCCAAGATCCGTATACTGAAGCTTTCTTT. Protein: CASSQDPYTEAFF.

The chain links TRBV12-3 or TRBV12-4 to TRBJ1-1, with D possibly being TRBD1 (6 bases). Trimming stripped 8 bases from V and 5 bases from J, with 15 bases between. The length of the CDR3 is 13 residues. The CDR3 nucleotides are TGTGCCAGCTCAAACAGGGCGCCGACTGAAGCTTTCTTT. Residues: CASSNRAPTEAFF.

J is TRBJ2-5 and V is TRBV28; no clear D gene. The germline gives CDR1 MDHEN, CDR2 SYDVKM. This CDR3 has 12 residues. The germline V and J ends were trimmed by 5 bases and 3 bases, with 7 bases remaining between them. CDR3: CASSLQKETQYF. The CDR3 DNA sequence: TGTGCCAGCAGTCTACAGAAAGAGACCCAGTACTTC. The variable domain in full, with the rest retrieved from reference TRBV28 and TRBJ2-5, is DVKVTQSSRYLVKRTGEKVFLECVQDMDHENMFWYRQDPGLGLRLIYFSYDVKMKEKGDIPEGYSVSREKKERFSLILESASTNQTSMYLCASSLQKETQYFGPGTRLLVL.

The V call is TRBV7-9, the J call TRBJ2-1; 9 positions agree with TRBD2. This CDR3 region has 18 residues. Germline V gives CDR1 SEHNR, CDR2 FQNEAQ (reference sequence). With 5 bases clipped from V and 9 bases from J, the junction kept 20 bases outside the gene matches. This chain's CDR3 is CASSLSRGTSSFVGEQFF. The CDR3 DNA follows: TGTGCCAGCAGCCTCTCACGGGGGACTAGCTCTTTTGTGGGTGAGCAGTTCTTC.

The chain is built from TRBV30 and TRBJ1-1; the D gene is possibly TRBD1 (6 bases). The CDR3 sequence is 14 residues long. The germline V gene has CDR1 GTSNPN and CDR2 SVGIG (reference sequence). The V end lost 1 base, the J end lost 3 bases, and 12 bases lay between the germline ends. CDR3 residues: CAWSGGGAYTEAFF. The CDR3 region has the DNA TGTGCCTGGAGTGGGGGGGGCGCGTACACTGAAGCTTTCTTT.

The chain recombines TRBV6-1 with TRBJ2-1; 8 bases are shared with TRBD2. Losses at the gene ends were 3 bases for V and 15 bases for J; bases not matched to a gene: 13. This CDR3 region has 14 residues. From germline, CDR1 is MNHNS and CDR2 SASEGT. The CDR3 loop is CASSEGLAGRIVFF. The CDR3 bases are TGTGCCAGCAGTGAGGGGCTAGCGGGTCGAATTGTGTTCTTC.

This clone has a single count. This chain's CDR3 is CASSRRGQVCEKLFF. As DNA, the CDR3 is TGTGCCAGCAGCCGACGAGGACAGGTATGTGAAAAACTGTTTTTT. The chain uses TRBV7-9 and TRBJ1-4, with 7 bases aligning to TRBD1. The J segment lost 7 bases and the V segment lost 5 bases, leaving 10 bases of the junction unmatched. Germline CDR1 SEHNR, CDR2 FQNEAQ (reference sequence). The CDR3 sequence is 15 residues long.

This clone occurred a few times. The chain carries TRBV2 and TRBJ2-7; 9 nucleotides agree with TRBD1. V trimming: 11 bases; J trimming: 3 bases; junction bases outside the gene matches: 5. CDR1 and CDR2 from the germline V gene are SNHLY and FYNNEI. This CDR3 has 12 residues. The CDR3 here is CAGGQGLYEQYF. The CDR3 region has the DNA TGTGCCGGAGGACAGGGGCTCTACGAGCAGTACTTC.

Concerning this clone: Compared with germline, one end of the junction differs, possibly owing to a read error. The CDR3 region has the DNA TGCGCCAGCAGCTCAGGGACAACAACTCATGAAAAACTGTTTTTT. Translation gives CASSSGTTTHEKLFF. V is TRBV5-1 and J is TRBJ1-4, with D perhaps TRBD1 (6 bases). The germline CDR1 and CDR2 sequences are SGHRS and YFSETQ. The CDR3 totals 15 residues.

Notes on this clone: At one end the junction does not follow the germline gene, possibly because of a read error. This sequence joins TRBV2 and TRBJ2-1; possible D gene TRBD2, 7 bases. This CDR3 comprises 14 residues. CDR1 is SNHLY, CDR2 FYNNEI, per germline. CDR3 nucleotides: TGTGCCAGCAATTACGCGGGGGCTTACAGTGAGCAGTTCTTC. It translates to CASNYAGAYSEQFF.

The chain combines TRBV6-5 with TRBJ2-1; the D is unclear. This CDR3 spans 16 amino acids. V was trimmed by 2 bases and J by 0 bases, leaving 11 bases between them. CDR1 and CDR2 (germline): MNHEY, SVGAGI. The CDR3 loop reads CASSYEWRSSYNEQFF. CDR3 nucleotide sequence: TGTGCCAGCAGTTACGAATGGCGGTCCTCCTACAATGAGCAGTTCTTC.

V and J are TRBV19 and TRBJ1-2, with D hard to call. This CDR3 has 14 amino acids. Trimming pared 5 bases from V and 0 bases from J, leaving 10 bases between. CDR1 and CDR2 (germline): LNHDA, SQIVND (reference sequence). The CDR3 protein is CASSPRGANYGYTF. CDR3 nucleotide sequence: TGTGCCAGTAGTCCCCGGGGAGCTAACTATGGCTACACCTTC.

The chain is built from TRBV7-8 and TRBJ2-7; D is uncertain. There are 14 residues in the CDR3. Looked up from germline, CDR1 is SGHVS and CDR2 is FQNEAQ. Trimming took 4 bases from V and 2 from J, leaving 12 bases between them. The chain's CDR3 is CASSSPASAYEQYF. CDR3 nucleotide sequence: TGTGCCAGCAGCTCCCCGGCCAGCGCCTACGAGCAGTACTTC.

This clone was seen just once. J is TRBJ1-1 and V is TRBV7-2, with 7 bases matching TRBD1. Germline trimming cut 3 bases from V and 4 bases from J; bases unmatched to any gene: 5. Germline lookup yields CDR1 SGHTA and CDR2 FQGNSA. This CDR3 has 14 residues. CDR3 amino acids: CASSFRQGSTEAFF. The CDR3 bases are TGTGCCAGCAGCTTTCGACAGGGATCCACTGAAGCTTTCTTT.

The chain has TRBV25-1 and TRBJ2-7; 12 nucleotides align to TRBD2. The V gene's germline CDR1 is MGHDK and CDR2 SYGVNS. This CDR3 comprises 15 residues. V was pared by 3 bases and J by 2 bases, with 2 bases of the junction left unmatched. The CDR3 sequence: CASSDRTSGTYEQYF. CDR3 DNA sequence: TGTGCCAGCAGTGACCGGACTAGCGGGACCTACGAGCAGTACTTC.

This clone showed up just once. The V gene is TRBV7-2, the J gene TRBJ2-3; TRBD2 is a possible D gene (5 bases). The germline CDR1 and CDR2 sequences are SGHTA and FQGNSA. The CDR3 consists of 14 residues. Trimming took off 1 base at V and 6 bases at J, with 11 bases between the two ends. CDR3 sequence (DNA): TGTGCCAGCAGCTTAGGGGCGGGTTCGGATACGCAGTATTTT. This gives the protein CASSLGAGSDTQYF.

The V and J genes are TRBV7-3 and TRBJ2-1, with D maybe TRBD2 (5 bases). The CDR3 runs 14 residues. Trimming removed 5 bases at V and 5 bases at J, with 13 bases between. Germline V gene data show CDR1 as SGHTA and CDR2 as FQGTGA. The DNA of the CDR3 is TGTGCCAGCAGCCCCGGGCCGGGGAACAATGAGCAGTTCTTC. Residues: CASSPGPGNNEQFF.

This clone is a singleton in its sample. V usage is TRBV5-1 and J usage is TRBJ2-5, with 8 bases fitting TRBD1. CDR1 and CDR2 (germline): SGHRS, YFSETQ. This CDR3 has 14 residues. V was pared by 4 bases and J by 2 bases, with 4 bases of the junction left unmatched. The CDR3 is CASSPDRAQETQYF. The DNA of the CDR3 is TGCGCCAGCAGCCCGGACAGGGCTCAAGAGACCCAGTACTTC. Complete variable domain (other parts from reference TRBV5-1 and TRBJ2-5): KAGVTQTPRYLIKTRGQQVTLSCSPISGHRSVSWYQQTPGQGLQFLFEYFSETQRNKGNFPGRFSGRQFSNSRSEMNVSTLELGDSALYLCASSPDRAQETQYFGPGTRLLVL.

This clone showed up just once. The gene calls are TRBV15 and TRBJ1-6; no definite D call. The CDR3 is 14 amino acids. The germline V gene encodes CDR1 LNHNV and CDR2 YYDKDF (reference sequence). Trimming stripped 0 bases from V and 10 bases from J, with 10 bases between. CDR3 nucleotides: TGTGCCACCAGCAGAGATTTCACGACATCACCCCTCCACTTT. This gives the protein CATSRDFTTSPLHF.

The rearrangement links TRBV25-1 to TRBJ2-1; a weak D match, TRBD2 (5 bases). The CDR3 loop spans 15 amino acids. CDR1 is MGHDK and CDR2 is SYGVNS in the germline V gene. Deletions cut 2 bases from V and 0 bases from J, with 8 bases between. DNA for the CDR3: TGTGCCAGCAGTGAACCGGGGAGCTCCTACAATGAGCAGTTCTTC. This sequence encodes CASSEPGSSYNEQFF.

This chain connects TRBV2 to TRBJ2-5, with TRBD2 as a possible D gene (5 bases). The ends were cut back, 3 bases at V and 7 bases at J, with 12 bases in the middle. The CDR3 is 13 residues long. The germline gives CDR1 SNHLY, CDR2 FYNNEI. The CDR3, as DNA: TGTGCCAGCAGTGAGGGAGTAGCGCGGACCCAGTACTTC. Amino acids: CASSEGVARTQYF.

This chain links TRBV9 with TRBJ1-3; possible D gene TRBD1, 5 bases. Trimming stripped 3 bases from V and 2 bases from J, with 12 bases between. The CDR3 runs to 15 residues. Germline CDR1 is SGDLS and CDR2 is YYNGEE. The CDR3 DNA follows: TGTGCCAGCAGCGCCCAGGGCTTAGCTGGAAACACCATATATTTT. Its protein product is CASSAQGLAGNTIYF.

The chain combines TRBV5-1 with TRBJ1-5, with 9 bases aligning to TRBD1. Germline V gene lookup returns CDR1 SGHRS and CDR2 YFSETQ. Losses at the gene ends were 0 bases for V and 1 base for J; bases not matched to a gene: 2. This CDR3 has 16 amino acids. CDR3 sequence reads: CASSLGDRESNQPQHF. The CDR3 DNA sequence: TGCGCCAGCAGCTTGGGGGACAGGGAAAGCAATCAGCCCCAGCATTTT.